A single sample gave rise to the 18 T cell receptor beta chains below, sequenced in a study of blood T cell repertoires in COVID-19. Sequencing used immunoSEQ multiplex PCR; TCRdb keeps in-frame clones, though not all of them. The sample holds around 280,000 clones, roughly 89% seen once. The specimen was PBMCs or T cells enriched from blood (not recorded which). The receptors stem from a woman aged 18-29 years with acute COVID-19.

This chain connects TRBV15 to TRBJ2-1; no clear D. The CDR3 length is 12 residues. Germline CDR1 is LNHNV and CDR2 is YYDKDF (reference sequence). V dropped 3 bases and J dropped 5 bases, with 5 bases sitting between them. The CDR3 spells CATSSPHNEQFF. In DNA form, the CDR3 reads TGTGCCACCAGCAGTCCTCACAATGAGCAGTTCTTC.

Regarding this clone: Different DNA sequences within this sample yield the same CDR3. This chain uses TRBV6-5 with TRBJ2-6, with D possibly TRBD2 on 5 matching bases. V lost 5 bases to trimming and J lost 4 bases, with 12 bases between them. The CDR3 is 15 amino acids. Germline-derived CDR1 and CDR2 are MNHEY and SVGAGI. The DNA for the CDR3 is TGTGCCAGCAGTACCGATCGAGGGGGGGCCAACGTCCTGACTTTC. It yields the protein CASSTDRGGANVLTF.

DNA of the CDR3: TGTGCCAGCTCACCCTCGACAGGGGACAATCAGCCCCAGCATTTT. Residues: CASSPSTGDNQPQHF. This chain uses TRBV18 with TRBJ1-5, with 8 bases that match TRBD1. Germline V gives CDR1 KGHSH, CDR2 LQKENI. The CDR3 is made up of 15 amino acids. Trimming removed 3 bases from V and 3 bases from J; junction bases left unmatched: 4. The full variable domain, rest sourced from reference TRBV18 and TRBJ1-5, is NAGVMQNPRHLVRRRGQEARLRCSPMKGHSHVYWYRQLPEEGLKFMVYLQKENIIDESGMPKERFSAEFPKEGPSILRIQQVVRGDSAAYFCASSPSTGDNQPQHFGDGTRLSIL.

This chain links TRBV2 with TRBJ2-1, with TRBD2 identical over 15 bases. Germline assignment: CDR1 SNHLY and CDR2 FYNNEI. This CDR3 is built from 18 residues. The J segment lost 1 base and the V segment lost 0 bases, leaving 1 base of the junction unmatched. The chain's CDR3 is CASSEAGLAGGSYNEQFF. As DNA, the CDR3 is TGTGCCAGCAGTGAAGCTGGACTAGCGGGAGGGTCCTACAATGAGCAGTTCTTC.

The CDR3 spells CASSKTSGGYNEQFF. DNA of the CDR3: TGTGCCAGTAGTAAAACTAGCGGGGGATACAATGAGCAGTTCTTC. The V and J genes are TRBV19 and TRBJ2-1; 11 bases are a match to TRBD2. V lost 4 bases, J lost 4 bases, and 3 bases stayed unmatched. This CDR3 region has 15 residues. Per germline, CDR1 LNHDA and CDR2 SQIVND (reference sequence). The full variable domain, with the rest looked up from reference TRBV19 and TRBJ2-1, is DGGITQSPKYLFRKEGQNVTLSCEQNLNHDAMYWYRQDPGQGLRLIYYSQIVNDFQKGDIAEGYSVSREKKESFPLTVTSAQKNPTAFYLCASSKTSGGYNEQFFGPGTRLTVL.

The genes are TRBV28 and TRBJ1-5; 10 positions match TRBD1. The CDR3 length is 15 residues. The germline V gene has CDR1 MDHEN and CDR2 SYDVKM. Trimming took 4 bases from V and 5 from J; bases not matched to a gene: 5. This chain's CDR3 is CASSSETGGDQPQHF. CDR3 sequence (DNA): TGTGCCAGCAGTTCGGAGACAGGGGGCGATCAGCCCCAGCATTTT. The full variable domain, completed using reference TRBV28 and TRBJ1-5, is DVKVTQSSRYLVKRTGEKVFLECVQDMDHENMFWYRQDPGLGLRLIYFSYDVKMKEKGDIPEGYSVSREKKERFSLILESASTNQTSMYLCASSSETGGDQPQHFGDGTRLSIL.

The chain couples TRBV27 to TRBJ1-5, with 8 nucleotides matching TRBD1. CDR1 is MNHEY and CDR2 is SMNVEV in the germline V gene (reference sequence). This CDR3 region has 16 residues. The V gene end was trimmed by 0 bases and the J gene end by 1 base; junction bases not matched to a gene: 2. CDR3 amino acids: CASSLSGQASNQPQHF. CDR3 coding DNA: TGTGCCAGCAGTTTATCGGGACAGGCCAGCAATCAGCCCCAGCATTTT.

This chain connects TRBV4-3 to TRBJ2-7, with TRBD1 matching over 9 bases. Germline CDR1 and CDR2: LGHNA and YSLEER. The CDR3 covers 16 residues. The junction had 6 bases not matched to a gene; V was cut back by 0 bases and J by 3 bases. The CDR3 loop reads CASSQELPGQGYEQYF. In nucleotides, the CDR3 is TGCGCCAGCAGCCAAGAACTACCGGGACAGGGCTACGAGCAGTACTTC.

The V call is TRBV6-5, the J call TRBJ2-7; D may be TRBD2 (6 bases). Per germline, CDR1 MNHEY and CDR2 SVGAGI. Trimming shortened V by 8 bases and J by 0 bases, and 17 bases separated the two germline ends. The CDR3 extends over 15 amino acids. The CDR3 bases are TGTGCCAGCGGGGTTGGGGGGACGGGCTCCTACGAGCAGTACTTC. Its protein product is CASGVGGTGSYEQYF.

This rearrangement joins TRBV7-2 to TRBJ2-1; D call uncertain. This CDR3 has 13 amino acids. The V gene lost 5 bases and the J gene lost 8 bases, with 13 bases spanning the gap. Per the germline V gene, CDR1 is SGHTA and CDR2 is FQGNSA. The CDR3 loop is CASSVRYIDEQFF. As DNA, the CDR3 is TGTGCCAGCAGCGTCCGGTATATCGATGAGCAGTTCTTC. The full variable domain, its missing parts supplied by reference TRBV7-2 and TRBJ2-1, is GAGVSQSPSNKVTEKGKDVELRCDPISGHTALYWYRQSLGQGLEFLIYFQGNSAPDKSGLPSDRFSAERTGGSVSTLTIQRTQQEDSAVYLCASSVRYIDEQFFGPGTRLTVL.

The V call is TRBV4-1, the J call TRBJ2-1; 11 bases are shared with TRBD2. The junction had 12 bases not matched to a gene; V was cut back by 1 base and J by 4 bases. CDR1 and CDR2 from the germline V gene are MGHRA and YSYEKL. The CDR3 loop spans 19 amino acids. The CDR3 bases are TGCGCCAGCAGCCAAGGGTCTACTACTAGCGGGAGCTCGTACAATGAGCAGTTCTTC. Its protein is CASSQGSTTSGSSYNEQFF.

A single count supports this clone. The chain is built from TRBV27 and TRBJ2-7, with D possibly being TRBD1 (6 bases). This CDR3 spans 11 amino acids. The germline gives CDR1 MNHEY, CDR2 SMNVEV (reference sequence). V lost 10 bases and J 7 bases, leaving 14 bases between the germline ends. CDR3 protein: CAIKQGEEQYF. CDR3 DNA sequence: TGTGCCATCAAACAGGGTGAAGAGCAGTACTTC.

The chain links TRBV27 to TRBJ2-3, with D uncertain. Looked up from germline, CDR1 is MNHEY and CDR2 is SMNVEV (reference sequence). V was clipped by 3 bases and J by 6 bases, with 13 bases between them. The CDR3 spans 14 residues. The CDR3 region has the DNA TGTGCCAGCAGTTTTGGGCCTGCCCCCGATACGCAGTATTTT. As protein: CASSFGPAPDTQYF.

This sequence joins TRBV6-2 or TRBV6-3 and TRBJ2-1; 13 nucleotides line up with TRBD2. The germline gives CDR1 MNHEY, CDR2 SVGEGT. V trimming: 0 bases; J trimming: 1 base; junction bases outside the gene matches: 6. This CDR3 has 19 residues. The chain's CDR3 is CASSYSQLAGGGSYNEQFF. CDR3 DNA: TGTGCCAGCAGTTACTCGCAACTAGCGGGAGGGGGTTCCTACAATGAGCAGTTCTTC.

The chain uses TRBV4-1 and TRBJ2-2, with 9 bases aligning to TRBD2. This CDR3 is built from 17 residues. The trim removed 1 base at V and 0 bases at J, leaving 3 bases unmatched. Looked up from germline, CDR1 is MGHRA and CDR2 is YSYEKL. CDR3 protein: CASSQVASGTNTGELFF. As DNA, the CDR3 is TGCGCCAGCAGCCAAGTGGCTAGCGGGACGAACACCGGGGAGCTGTTTTTT.

The V and J genes are TRBV4-2 and TRBJ1-2, with 8 nucleotides matching TRBD1. The CDR3 extends over 16 amino acids. Germline V gene data show CDR1 as LGHNA and CDR2 as YNFKEQ. J was trimmed by 2 bases and V by 4 bases; bases with no gene match: 9. The CDR3 DNA reads TGTGCCAGCAGCCCCCGATGGGCAGGGGGCAACTATGGCTACACCTTC. Amino acid sequence: CASSPRWAGGNYGYTF.

This rearrangement joins TRBV21-1 to TRBJ1-1. TRBV21-1 is assigned pseudogene status. The CDR3 has 17 residues. The CDR3 DNA reads TGTGCCAGCAGCAAATTTTCGGGGTTGGGTAGCGGCACTGAAGCTTTCTTT. Amino acids: CASSKFSGLGSGTEAFF.

The V call is TRBV2, the J call TRBJ2-1; D might be TRBD2 (5 bases). The V and J ends lost 3 bases and 5 bases respectively, with 17 bases between them. Germline-derived CDR1 and CDR2 are SNHLY and FYNNEI. The CDR3 contains 16 residues. CDR3 residues: CASSELTGISNNEQFF. CDR3 bases: TGTGCCAGCAGTGAGCTAACCGGGATTAGCAACAATGAGCAGTTCTTC.